The rows below give T cell receptor beta chains drawn from one sample of a study of shared clonotypes between healthy human individuals. Using immunoSEQ multiplex PCR, the repertoire was profiled, and TCRdb retains in-frame clones only, with some absent. This table holds approximately 2.3 million clones, more than 85% found once. Sequenced input: naive CD4+ T cells from PBMCs. Every receptor here comes from a young man in good health. Some clones in this sample may be carry-over from other donors' samples. CDR3s include the opening cysteine and the closing phenylalanine or tryptophan. A D gene is named only where the DNA matches it firmly. Rows may omit the clone size; those that give it use once, few, many or a size class.

>-|TRBV7-2|TRBD1|TRBJ2-4
TGTGCCAGCAGCTTAGTCGGGACAGGCAAAAACATTCAGTACTTC
CASSLVGTGKNIQYF
>-|TRBV5-1|TRBD1|TRBJ1-5
TGCGCCAGCAGCTTGGGGGACAGGGACGGTCAGCCCCAGCATTTT
CASSLGDRDGQPQHF
>-|TRBV5-1|TRBD1|TRBJ2-5
TGCGCCAGCAGCCTAGGACAGGCGCTTATCCGGACCCAGTACTTC
CASSLGQALIRTQYF
>-|TRBV4-3|-|TRBJ1-2
TGCGCCAGCAGCCAAGATGTCGAGGGGGGAACTGGCTACACCTTC
CASSQDVEGGTGYTF
>few|TRBV27|-|TRBJ2-2
TGTGCCAGCAGTTTACTCACCGGGGAGCTGTTTTTT
CASSLLTGELFF
>-|TRBV30|TRBD2|TRBJ2-5
TGTGCCTGGAGTGTACTAGCGAAACAAGAGACCCAGTACTTC
CAWSVLAKQETQYF
>-|TRBV4-1|-|TRBJ1-4
TGCGCCAGCAGCCAAGCTGGTAGGCAGGGTGGAGAAAAACTGTTTTTT
CASSQAGRQGGEKLFF
>-|TRBV28|-|TRBJ1-1
TGTGCCAGCAGTTTATTGGACACCGTGAACACTGAAGCTTTCTTT
CASSLLDTVNTEAFF
>once|TRBV20-1|TRBD1|TRBJ2-5
TGCAGTGCTAGAGGGGACAGTACCCAGTACTTC
CSARGDSTQYF
>-|TRBV6-1|TRBD1|TRBJ1-2
TGTGCCAGCCGGGACAGGGGTTACTATGGCTACACCTTC
CASRDRGYYGYTF
>-|TRBV13|TRBD1|TRBJ1-6
TGTGCCAGCAGCGAGCGGGCGGGGACAGGGGGTTCACCCCTCCACTTT
CASSERAGTGGSPLHF
>-|TRBV4-1|-|TRBJ1-3
TGCGCCAGCAGCCAAGGTAAAACTGGAAACACCATATATTTT
CASSQGKTGNTIYF
>-|TRBV19|-|TRBJ2-3
TGTGCCAGTAGTATTAGAGGGCTGGTAGATACGCAGTATTTT
CASSIRGLVDTQYF
>-|TRBV19|TRBD1|TRBJ2-2
TGTGCCAGTAGTTTCCAGGGGGCAAACGGGGAGCTGTTTTTT
CASSFQGANGELFF
>-|TRBV18|-|TRBJ2-7
TGTGCCAGCTCACCACTGACACGGGACGAGCAGTACTTC
CASSPLTRDEQYF
>-|TRBV5-4|-|TRBJ2-1
TGTGCCAGCAGCCCCCGGGACCTAGAATACAATGAGCAGTTCTTC
CASSPRDLEYNEQFF
>-|TRBV18|-|TRBJ2-7
TGTGCCAGCTCACCGGGCGGCTCTCACTCCTACGAGCAGTACTTC
CASSPGGSHSYEQYF
>-|TRBV7-3|-|TRBJ1-1
TGTGCCAGCAGCGCCACCCAAAACACTGAAGCTTTCTTT
CASSATQNTEAFF
>-|TRBV19|-|TRBJ2-7
TGTGCCAGTAGCCGGGCAGGGTACGAGCAGTACTTC
CASSRAGYEQYF
>-|TRBV19|-|TRBJ2-5
TGTGCCAGTACCTCTGCCCCCCGGAATCGAGAAGAGACCCAGTACTTC
CASTSAPRNREETQYF
>-|TRBV29-1|-|TRBJ2-5
TGCAGCGTTAAGGGGAAACTCGGAGAGACCCAGTACTTC
CSVKGKLGETQYF
>-|TRBV7-2|-|TRBJ2-1
TGTGCCAGCAGCTTAAGCAGGGTCCACAATGAGCAGTTCTTC
CASSLSRVHNEQFF
>-|TRBV7-2|TRBD2|TRBJ2-1
TGTGCCAGCAGCTTAGTAAGCGGGACCACCTACAATGAGCAGTTCTTC
CASSLVSGTTYNEQFF
>-|TRBV6-5|-|TRBJ1-5
TGTGCCAGCAGTCCCCGTGGACAGAATCAGCCCCAGCATTTT
CASSPRGQNQPQHF
>-|TRBV7-3|TRBD1|TRBJ2-2
TGTGCCAGCAGCTTAAGCGGGACAGGGAATACCGGGGAGCTGTTTTTT
CASSLSGTGNTGELFF
>-|TRBV29-1|-|TRBJ2-1
TGCAGCTACCGGGCCCCCAGGGAGCAGTTCTTC
CSYRAPREQFF
>-|TRBV6-6|TRBD2|TRBJ2-7
TGTGCCACGGGGGGAGGCTACGAGCAGTACTTC
CATGGGYEQYF
>-|TRBV10-3|-|TRBJ2-2
TGTGCCATCAAAGTTACTTACACCGGGGAGCTGTTTTTT
CAIKVTYTGELFF
>-|TRBV5-1|-|TRBJ1-1
TGCGCCAGCAGCTACGAAGTGAACACTGAAGCTTTCTTT
CASSYEVNTEAFF
>-|TRBV5-4|TRBD2|TRBJ2-5
TGTGCCAGCACCAGACTAGCGGGAGAGACCCAGTACTTC
CASTRLAGETQYF
>-|TRBV15|TRBD2|TRBJ2-3
TGTGCCACCAGCAGAGAGACTAGCGGGACCGCAGATACGCAGTATTTT
CATSRETSGTADTQYF
>-|TRBV5-1|TRBD1|TRBJ2-7
TGCGCCAGCAGCTTGGGGGGGACAGGAAAATTGGAGCAGTACTTC
CASSLGGTGKLEQYF
>-|TRBV28|-|TRBJ2-7
TGTGCCAGCAGTTTTCGTCTCGGCAGGGCCTCCTACGAGCAGTACTTC
CASSFRLGRASYEQYF
>-|TRBV4-2|-|TRBJ2-7
TGTGCCAGCAGCCGCCGGGTCGGCAGGGATTCCTACGAGCAGTACTTC
CASSRRVGRDSYEQYF
>-|TRBV14|TRBD1|TRBJ2-7
TGTGCCAGCAGCCCCCGTCGGGACAGACCCTACGAGCAGTACTTC
CASSPRRDRPYEQYF
>-|TRBV4-1|-|TRBJ1-5
TGCGCCAGCAGCCTTGGGCTTTGGGATCAGCCCCAGCATTTT
CASSLGLWDQPQHF
>-|TRBV4-1|-|TRBJ2-3
TGCGCCAGCAGCCAAGGCAGGGGAACCACAGATACGCAGTATTTT
CASSQGRGTTDTQYF
>-|TRBV7-8|-|TRBJ2-3
TGTGCCAGCAGCCTAGAGGGCCCAGATACGCAGTATTTT
CASSLEGPDTQYF
>-|TRBV10-3|TRBD2|TRBJ2-3
TGTGCCATCAGCAGGACTAGCCCTAGCACAGATACGCAGTATTTT
CAISRTSPSTDTQYF
>-|TRBV20-1|-|TRBJ2-1
TGCAGTGCTTCGAGGGCGAATGAGCAGTTCTTC
CSASRANEQFF
>-|TRBV7-8|-|TRBJ1-4
TGTGCCACCAAAACCGGGTTTTCAACTAATGAAAAACTGTTTTTT
CATKTGFSTNEKLFF
>-|TRBV15|-|TRBJ2-7
TGTGCCACCAGCAGAGATCTAACCAGTGGGCAGTACTTC
CATSRDLTSGQYF
>-|TRBV5-1|-|TRBJ2-7
TGCGCCAGCAGCCCCTTAGGGGGGGGAGGGGTCTACGAGCAGTACTTC
CASSPLGGGGVYEQYF
>-|TRBV11-2|TRBD2|TRBJ2-1
TGTGCCAGCAGCTTAGATCACGGTCCGGGACTAGCGCGTCGGTTCTTC
CASSLDHGPGLARRFF
>-|TRBV18|-|TRBJ2-7
TGTGCCAGCTCACCTTCCGTGGGCAGGGCTGCTTTTTCCGAGCAGTACTTC
CASSPSVGRAAFSEQYF
>-|TRBV7-2|-|TRBJ2-7
TGTGCCAGCAGCTTATGGCAGAACTACGAGCAGTACTTC
CASSLWQNYEQYF
>-|TRBV18|TRBD1|TRBJ2-7
TGTGCCAGCTCACCCCAAGGGACAGGGGGCTGGGGCGAGCAGTACTTC
CASSPQGTGGWGEQYF
>-|TRBV7-2|TRBD1|TRBJ2-5
TGTGCCAGCAGCTCACGAATCGGGACAGCGATAAAAGAGACCCAGTACTTC
CASSSRIGTAIKETQYF
>-|TRBV27|-|TRBJ2-1
TGTGCCAGCACCCACCCAGGGGTAGGTGAGCAGTTCTTC
CASTHPGVGEQFF
>-|TRBV4-2|-|TRBJ2-1
TGTGCCAGCAGCCAATTAAACGTCGGAGGGTACTACAATGAGCAGTTCTTC
CASSQLNVGGYYNEQFF
>-|TRBV28|-|TRBJ1-1
TGTGCCAGCATCCCCCCGAGGGCAACGGGCACTGAAGCTTTCTTT
CASIPPRATGTEAFF
>-|TRBV9|-|TRBJ2-3
TGTGCCAGCAGCGCGAGACCCCCAGATACGCAGTATTTT
CASSARPPDTQYF
>-|TRBV2|TRBD1|TRBJ2-2
TGTGCCAGCACAGGGGGCAGGTACACCGGGGAGCTGTTTTTT
CASTGGRYTGELFF
>-|TRBV6-1|TRBD1|TRBJ2-7
TGTGCCAGCAACCACAGGGGGTCCGAGCAGTACTTC
CASNHRGSEQYF
>-|TRBV2|-|TRBJ2-3
TGTGCCAGCAGTGCTGGCCCCACCCGTGCAGATACGCAGTATTTT
CASSAGPTRADTQYF
>-|TRBV7-2|-|TRBJ2-1
TGTGCCAGCAGCTTCGGGACTCCATTCTACAATGAGCAGTTCTTC
CASSFGTPFYNEQFF
>once|TRBV9|TRBD2|TRBJ2-7
TGTGCCAGCAGCTTAGCTAGCGGGAGCTCCTACGAGCAGTACTTC
CASSLASGSSYEQYF
>-|TRBV12-5|TRBD1|TRBJ1-2
TGTGCTAGTGGGACGGCAGGGGGTGGCTACACCTTC
CASGTAGGGYTF
>-|TRBV11-1|TRBD2|TRBJ2-7
TGTGCCAGCATTTCGAGATCAGCGGGAGGGATCAACGAGCAGTACTTC
CASISRSAGGINEQYF